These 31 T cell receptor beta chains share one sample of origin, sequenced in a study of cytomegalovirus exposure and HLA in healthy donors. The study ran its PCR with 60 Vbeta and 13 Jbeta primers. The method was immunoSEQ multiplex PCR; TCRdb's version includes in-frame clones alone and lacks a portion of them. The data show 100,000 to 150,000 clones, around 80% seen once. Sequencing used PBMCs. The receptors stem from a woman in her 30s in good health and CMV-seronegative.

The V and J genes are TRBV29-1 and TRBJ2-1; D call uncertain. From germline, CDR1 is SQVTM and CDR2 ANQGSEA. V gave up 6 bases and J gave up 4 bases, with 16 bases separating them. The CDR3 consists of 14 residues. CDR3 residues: CSVRFANDYNEQFF. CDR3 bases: TGCAGCGTCAGGTTCGCAAACGATTACAATGAGCAGTTCTTC.

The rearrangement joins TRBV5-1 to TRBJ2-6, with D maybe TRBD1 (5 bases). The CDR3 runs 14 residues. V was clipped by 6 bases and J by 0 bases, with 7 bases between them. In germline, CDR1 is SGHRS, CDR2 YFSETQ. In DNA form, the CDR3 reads TGCGCCAGCAATCAGGGCTCTGGGGCCAACGTCCTGACTTTC. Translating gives CASNQGSGANVLTF.

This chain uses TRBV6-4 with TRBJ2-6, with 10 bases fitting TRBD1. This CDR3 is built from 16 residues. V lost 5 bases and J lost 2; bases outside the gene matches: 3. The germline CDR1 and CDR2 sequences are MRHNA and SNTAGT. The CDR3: CASSRGTGAGANVLTF. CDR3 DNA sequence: TGTGCCAGCAGTAGAGGGACAGGGGCTGGGGCCAACGTCCTGACTTTC.

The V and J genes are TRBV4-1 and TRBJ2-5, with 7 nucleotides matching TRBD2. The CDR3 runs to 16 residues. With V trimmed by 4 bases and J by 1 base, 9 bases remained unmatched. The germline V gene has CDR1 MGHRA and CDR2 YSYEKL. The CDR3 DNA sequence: TGCGCCAGCAGCCCGGAGAGCGGGGATCTCCAAGAGACCCAGTACTTC. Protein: CASSPESGDLQETQYF.

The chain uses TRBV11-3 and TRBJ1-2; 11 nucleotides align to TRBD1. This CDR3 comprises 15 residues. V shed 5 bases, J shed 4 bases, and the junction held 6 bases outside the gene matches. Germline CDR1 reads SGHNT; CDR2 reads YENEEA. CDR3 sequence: CASSMDRGRAYGYTF. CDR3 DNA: TGTGCCAGCAGCATGGACAGGGGGCGAGCCTATGGCTACACCTTC. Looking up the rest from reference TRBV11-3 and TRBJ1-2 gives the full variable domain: EAGVVQSPRYKIIEKKQPVAFWCNPISGHNTLYWYLQNLGQGPELLIRYENEEAVDDSQLPKDRFSAERLKGVDSTLKIQPAELGDSAVYLCASSMDRGRAYGYTFGSGTRLTVV.

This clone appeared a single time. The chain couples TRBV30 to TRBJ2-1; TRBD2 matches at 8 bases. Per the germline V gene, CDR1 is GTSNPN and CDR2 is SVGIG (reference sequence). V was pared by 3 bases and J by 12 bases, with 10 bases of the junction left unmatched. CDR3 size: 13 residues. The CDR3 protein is CAWSPGRGGGQFF. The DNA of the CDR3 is TGTGCCTGGAGCCCCGGCCGGGGGGGAGGGCAGTTCTTC.

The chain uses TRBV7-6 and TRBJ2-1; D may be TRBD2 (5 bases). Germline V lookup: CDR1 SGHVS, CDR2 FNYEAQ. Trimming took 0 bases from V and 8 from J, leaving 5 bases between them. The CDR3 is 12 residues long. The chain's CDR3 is CASSLAEDEQFF. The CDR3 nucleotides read TGTGCCAGCAGCTTAGCGGAGGATGAGCAGTTCTTC.

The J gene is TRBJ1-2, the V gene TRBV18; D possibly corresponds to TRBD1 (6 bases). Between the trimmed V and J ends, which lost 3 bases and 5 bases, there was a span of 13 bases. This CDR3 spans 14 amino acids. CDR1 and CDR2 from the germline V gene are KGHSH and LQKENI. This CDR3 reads CASSPTQGPYGYTF. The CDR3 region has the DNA TGTGCCAGCTCACCTACGCAGGGGCCTTATGGCTACACCTTC.

DNA of the CDR3: TGTGCCAGTAGACGAAGCCCTAGAAGCAATCAGCCCCAGCATTTT. Protein: CASRRSPRSNQPQHF. The rearrangement joins TRBV19 to TRBJ1-5, with D unresolved. Between the trimmed V and J ends, which lost 6 bases and 1 base, there was a span of 13 bases. The V gene's germline CDR1 is LNHDA and CDR2 SQIVND (reference sequence). The CDR3 loop spans 15 amino acids.

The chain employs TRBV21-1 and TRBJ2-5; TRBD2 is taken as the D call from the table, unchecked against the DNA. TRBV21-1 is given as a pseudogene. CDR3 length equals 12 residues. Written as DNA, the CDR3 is TGTGCCAGCAGCAAGGGCGGGAAGACCCAGTACTTC. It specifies CASSKGGKTQYF.

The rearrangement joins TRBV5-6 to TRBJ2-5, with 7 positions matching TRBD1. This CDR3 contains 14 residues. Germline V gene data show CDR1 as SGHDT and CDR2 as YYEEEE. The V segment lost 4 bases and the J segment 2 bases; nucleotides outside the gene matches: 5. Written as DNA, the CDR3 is TGTGCCAGCAGCATGACAGGGACACAAGAGACCCAGTACTTC. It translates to CASSMTGTQETQYF.

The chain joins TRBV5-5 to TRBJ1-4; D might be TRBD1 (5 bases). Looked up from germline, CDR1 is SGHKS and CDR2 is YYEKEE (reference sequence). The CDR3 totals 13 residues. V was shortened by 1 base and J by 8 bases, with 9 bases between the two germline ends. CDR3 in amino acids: CASSLWGDEKLFF. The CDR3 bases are TGTGCCAGCAGCTTGTGGGGGGACGAAAAACTGTTTTTT.

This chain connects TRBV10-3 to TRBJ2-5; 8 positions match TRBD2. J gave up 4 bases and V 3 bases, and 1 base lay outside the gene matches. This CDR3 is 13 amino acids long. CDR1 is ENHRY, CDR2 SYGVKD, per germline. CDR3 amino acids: CAISEREGETQYF. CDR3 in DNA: TGTGCCATCAGTGAACGGGAGGGAGAGACCCAGTACTTC.

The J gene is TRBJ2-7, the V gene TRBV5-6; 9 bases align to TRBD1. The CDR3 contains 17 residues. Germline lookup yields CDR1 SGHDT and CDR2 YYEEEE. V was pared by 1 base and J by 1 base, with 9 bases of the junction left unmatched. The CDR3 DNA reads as TGTGCCAGCAGCTTGTGGACCACAGGGGGCATTTCCTACGAGCAGTACTTC. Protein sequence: CASSLWTTGGISYEQYF. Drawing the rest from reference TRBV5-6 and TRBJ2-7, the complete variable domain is DAGVTQSPTHLIKTRGQQVTLRCSPKSGHDTVSWYQQALGQGPQFIFQYYEEEERQRGNFPDRFSGHQFPNYSSELNVNALLLGDSALYLCASSLWTTGGISYEQYFGPGTRLTVT.

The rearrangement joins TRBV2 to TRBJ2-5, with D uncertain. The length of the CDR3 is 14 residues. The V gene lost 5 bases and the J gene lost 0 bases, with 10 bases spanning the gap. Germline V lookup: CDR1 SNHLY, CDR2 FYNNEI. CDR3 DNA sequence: TGTGCCAGCAGTAAGACGGAGAACCAAGAGACCCAGTACTTC. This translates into CASSKTENQETQYF.

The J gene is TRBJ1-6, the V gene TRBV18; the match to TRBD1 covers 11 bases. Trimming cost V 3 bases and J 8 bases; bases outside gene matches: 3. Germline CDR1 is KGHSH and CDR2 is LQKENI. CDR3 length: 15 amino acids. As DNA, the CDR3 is TGTGCCAGCTCACCTATGGGACAGGGGGATTCACCCCTCCACTTT. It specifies CASSPMGQGDSPLHF.

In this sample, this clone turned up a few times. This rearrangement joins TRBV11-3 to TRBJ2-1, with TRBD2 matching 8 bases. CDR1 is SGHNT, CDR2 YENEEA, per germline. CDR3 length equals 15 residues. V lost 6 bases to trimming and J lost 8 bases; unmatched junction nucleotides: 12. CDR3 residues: CASRHSGRRGYEQFF. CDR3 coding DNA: TGTGCCAGCAGGCACAGCGGGAGACGTGGCTATGAGCAGTTCTTC.

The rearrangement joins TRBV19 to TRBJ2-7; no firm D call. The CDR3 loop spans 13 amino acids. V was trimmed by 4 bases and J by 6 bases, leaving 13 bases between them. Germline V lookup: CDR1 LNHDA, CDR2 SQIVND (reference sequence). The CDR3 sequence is CASSKSQVPEQYF. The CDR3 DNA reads TGTGCCAGTAGTAAATCCCAGGTTCCCGAGCAGTACTTC.

CDR3 region: CASSLSGTYEQYF. The CDR3 DNA reads TGTGCCAGCAGCTTGTCGGGAACCTACGAGCAGTACTTC. The V and J genes are TRBV5-6 and TRBJ2-7; D is perhaps TRBD2 (5 bases). The ends were cut back, 1 base at V and 2 bases at J, with 7 bases in the middle. CDR3 length: 13 amino acids. From germline, CDR1 is SGHDT and CDR2 YYEEEE. Full variable domain (outside the CDR3, taken from reference TRBV5-6 and TRBJ2-7): DAGVTQSPTHLIKTRGQQVTLRCSPKSGHDTVSWYQQALGQGPQFIFQYYEEEERQRGNFPDRFSGHQFPNYSSELNVNALLLGDSALYLCASSLSGTYEQYFGPGTRLTVT.

CDR3 sequence (DNA): TGTGCCACTGGGACAGTTGGAGAGACCCAGTACTTC. The encoded protein is CATGTVGETQYF. The chain employs TRBV11-3 and TRBJ2-5, with TRBD1 matching 7 bases. The ends lost 10 bases at V and 4 bases at J; junction bases unmatched: 6. The CDR3 runs to 12 residues. The V gene's germline CDR1 is SGHNT and CDR2 YENEEA.

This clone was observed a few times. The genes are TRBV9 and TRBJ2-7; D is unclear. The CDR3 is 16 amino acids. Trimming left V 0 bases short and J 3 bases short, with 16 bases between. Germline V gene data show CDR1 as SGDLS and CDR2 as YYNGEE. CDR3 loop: CASSVGLEPIIYEQYF. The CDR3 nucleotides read TGTGCCAGCAGCGTAGGCTTGGAGCCTATAATCTACGAGCAGTACTTC.

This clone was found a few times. CDR3 loop: CASRRRENTEAFF. As DNA, the CDR3 is TGTGCCAGCAGACGACGGGAGAACACTGAAGCTTTCTTT. The chain is built from TRBV6-4 and TRBJ1-1; no reliable D call. V lost 6 bases, J lost 1 base, and 9 bases lay in between. Per the germline V gene, CDR1 is MRHNA and CDR2 is SNTAGT. This CDR3 spans 13 amino acids.

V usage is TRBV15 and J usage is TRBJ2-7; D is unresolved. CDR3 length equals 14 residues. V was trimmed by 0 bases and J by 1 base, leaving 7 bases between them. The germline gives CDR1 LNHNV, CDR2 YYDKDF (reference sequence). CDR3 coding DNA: TGTGCCACCAGCAGAGATCGTAGATCCTACGAGCAGTACTTC. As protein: CATSRDRRSYEQYF.

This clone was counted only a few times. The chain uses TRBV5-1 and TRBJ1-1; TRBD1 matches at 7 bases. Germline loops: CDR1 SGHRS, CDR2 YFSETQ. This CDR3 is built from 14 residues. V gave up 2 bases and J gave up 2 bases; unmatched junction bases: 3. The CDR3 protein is CASSFRDSNTEAFF. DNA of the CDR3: TGCGCCAGCAGCTTTCGGGACAGTAACACTGAAGCTTTCTTT.

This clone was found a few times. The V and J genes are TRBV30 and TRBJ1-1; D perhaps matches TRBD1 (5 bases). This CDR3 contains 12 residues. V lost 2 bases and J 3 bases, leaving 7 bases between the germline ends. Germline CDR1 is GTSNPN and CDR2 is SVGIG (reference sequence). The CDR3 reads CAWSKGYTEAFF. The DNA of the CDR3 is TGTGCCTGGAGTAAGGGGTACACTGAAGCTTTCTTT.

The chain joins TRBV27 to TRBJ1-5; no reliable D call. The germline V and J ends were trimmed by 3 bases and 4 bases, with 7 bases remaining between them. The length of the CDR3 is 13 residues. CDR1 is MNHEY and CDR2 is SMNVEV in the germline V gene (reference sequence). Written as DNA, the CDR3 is TGTGCCAGCAGTTTTACAGAGAATCAGCCCCAGCATTTT. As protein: CASSFTENQPQHF.

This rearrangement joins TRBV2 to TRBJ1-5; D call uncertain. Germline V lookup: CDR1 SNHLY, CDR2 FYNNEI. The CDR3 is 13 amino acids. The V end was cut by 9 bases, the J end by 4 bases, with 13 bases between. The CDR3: CASNQEWNQPQHF. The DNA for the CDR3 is TGTGCCAGTAACCAGGAATGGAATCAGCCCCAGCATTTT.

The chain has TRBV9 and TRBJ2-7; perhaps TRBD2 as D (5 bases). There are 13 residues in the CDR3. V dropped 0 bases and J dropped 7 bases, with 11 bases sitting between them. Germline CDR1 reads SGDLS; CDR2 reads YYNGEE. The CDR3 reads CASSVGLSGEQYF. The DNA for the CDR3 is TGTGCCAGCAGCGTAGGACTAAGCGGAGAGCAGTACTTC.

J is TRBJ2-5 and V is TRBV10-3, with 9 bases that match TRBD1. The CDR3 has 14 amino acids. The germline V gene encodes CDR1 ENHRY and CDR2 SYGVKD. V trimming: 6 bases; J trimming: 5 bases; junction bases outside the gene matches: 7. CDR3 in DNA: TGTGCCATCAGGGGACAGGGAGGTACGGAGACCCAGTACTTC. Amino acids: CAIRGQGGTETQYF.

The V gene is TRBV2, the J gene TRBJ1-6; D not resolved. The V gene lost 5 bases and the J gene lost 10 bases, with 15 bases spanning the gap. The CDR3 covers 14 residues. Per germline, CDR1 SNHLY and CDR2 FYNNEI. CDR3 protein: CASSNILGRSPLHF. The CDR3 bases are TGTGCCAGCAGTAACATTTTAGGCAGGTCACCCCTCCACTTT. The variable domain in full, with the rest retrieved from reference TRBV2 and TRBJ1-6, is EPEVTQTPSHQVTQMGQEVILRCVPISNHLYFYWYRQILGQKVEFLVSFYNNEISEKSEIFDDQFSVERPDGSNFTLKIRSTKLEDSAMYFCASSNILGRSPLHFGNGTRLTVT.

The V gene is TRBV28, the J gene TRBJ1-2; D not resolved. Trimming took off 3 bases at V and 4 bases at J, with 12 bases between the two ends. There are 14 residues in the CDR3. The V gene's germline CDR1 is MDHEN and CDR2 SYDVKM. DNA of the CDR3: TGTGCCAGCAGTTTCGTTCAGGCTTCCTATGGCTACACCTTC. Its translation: CASSFVQASYGYTF.